This T cell receptor beta chain was retrieved from a study of blood T cell repertoires in COVID-19. Assay: immunoSEQ multiplex PCR; the TCRdb copy retains only in-frame clones and omits some. The sample lists roughly 30,000 clones, approximately 87% occurring once. This CDR3 is built from 15 residues. Germline V CDR1 and CDR2: MNHEY, SMNVEV (reference sequence). The V end lost 2 bases, the J end lost 4 bases, and 14 bases lay between the germline ends. This chain links TRBV27 with TRBJ2-5; TRBD2 is a possible D gene (6 bases). The clonotype was recovered from a human donor in a cohort sampled during active COVID-19. Input material: peripheral blood. The CDR3 sequence is CASSLSGPAGETQYF. In nucleotides, the CDR3 is TGTGCCAGCAGTTTAAGCGGGCCTGCAGGAGAGACCCAGTACTTC.